Reported below is one T cell receptor beta chain. Profiling relied on immunoSEQ multiplex PCR, and the TCRdb table lists in-frame clones only, not all of them. The table has roughly 77,000 clones, approximately 90% seen once. A history of autoimmune disease or systemic immunosuppression excluded patients. This CDR3 is 13 amino acids long. The V gene lost 3 bases and the J gene lost 5 bases, with 10 bases spanning the gap. CDR1 and CDR2 (germline): MDHEN, SYDVKM. The data were taken from a study of OX40 agonist ivuxolimab in advanced cancers. Study-wide background: Intravenous ivuxolimab at 0.01 to 10 mg/kg was given to patients every 2 weeks. Of the patients, three showed partial responses, one with hepatocellular carcinoma and two with cutaneous melanoma.

This sample comprised CD4+ or CD8+ T cells sorted from blood, obtained in a trial of the OX40 agonist ivuxolimab. The chain is built from TRBV28 and TRBJ1-1; D uncertain. The sequence was obtained from an adult with an advanced solid tumor such as melanoma, head and neck, liver or kidney cancer. CDR3: CASSFLRPTEAFF. The CDR3 DNA sequence: TGTGCCAGCAGTTTCCTCCGACCGACTGAAGCTTTCTTT.